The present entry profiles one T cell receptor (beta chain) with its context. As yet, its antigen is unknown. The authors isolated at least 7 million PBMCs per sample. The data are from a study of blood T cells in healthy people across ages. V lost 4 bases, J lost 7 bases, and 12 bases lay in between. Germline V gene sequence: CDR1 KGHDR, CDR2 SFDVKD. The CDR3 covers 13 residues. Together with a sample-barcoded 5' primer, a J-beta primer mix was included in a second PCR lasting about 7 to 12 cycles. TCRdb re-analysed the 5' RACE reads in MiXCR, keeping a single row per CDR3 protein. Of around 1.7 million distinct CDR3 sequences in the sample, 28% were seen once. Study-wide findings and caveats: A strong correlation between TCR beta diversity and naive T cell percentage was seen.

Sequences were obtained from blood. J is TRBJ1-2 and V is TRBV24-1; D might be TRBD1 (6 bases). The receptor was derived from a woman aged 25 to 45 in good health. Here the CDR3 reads CATSEGTPIGYTF. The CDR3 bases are TGTGCCACCAGTGAGGGGACACCTATTGGCTACACCTTC.